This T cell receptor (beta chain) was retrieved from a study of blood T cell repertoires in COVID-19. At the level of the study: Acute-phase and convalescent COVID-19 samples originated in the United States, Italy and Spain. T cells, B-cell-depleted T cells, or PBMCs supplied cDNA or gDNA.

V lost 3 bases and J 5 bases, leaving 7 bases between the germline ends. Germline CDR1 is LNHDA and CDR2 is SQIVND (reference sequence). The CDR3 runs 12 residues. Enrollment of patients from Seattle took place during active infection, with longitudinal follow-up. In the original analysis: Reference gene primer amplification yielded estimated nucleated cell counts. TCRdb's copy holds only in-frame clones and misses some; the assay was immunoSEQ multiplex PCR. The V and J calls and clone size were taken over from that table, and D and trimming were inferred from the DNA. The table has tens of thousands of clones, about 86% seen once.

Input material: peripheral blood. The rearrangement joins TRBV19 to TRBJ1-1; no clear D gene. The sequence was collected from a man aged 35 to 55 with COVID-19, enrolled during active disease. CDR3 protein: CASSMEGTEAFF. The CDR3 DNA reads TGTGCCAGTAGTATGGAGGGAACTGAAGCTTTCTTT. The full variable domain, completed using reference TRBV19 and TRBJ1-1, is DGGITQSPKYLFRKEGQNVTLSCEQNLNHDAMYWYRQDPGQGLRLIYYSQIVNDFQKGDIAEGYSVSREKKESFPLTVTSAQKNPTAFYLCASSMEGTEAFFGQGTRLTVV.